The TCR beta chain described here comes from a study of blood T cell repertoires in COVID-19. CDR3 length: 12 amino acids. The table came from immunoSEQ multiplex PCR; TCRdb's copy has only in-frame clones and leaves some out. This sample carries about 170,000 clones, 87% of them seen once, and the ten largest clones take 1.5% to 2%. This clone has only a few counts. J is TRBJ1-1 and V is TRBV12-1. TRBV12-1 is flagged as a pseudogene. This TCR was sampled from a woman between 50 and 59 years old with acute or convalescent COVID-19. Sequencing used peripheral blood. This CDR3 reads CASSSRETEAFF. As DNA, the CDR3 is TGTGCCAGCAGCTCGCGGGAAACTGAAGCTTTCTTT.